The entry that follows covers one TCR beta chain sequence. Its specificity is unknown. The data originate from a study of shared clonotypes between healthy human individuals. General study points: Lower generation probabilities were found for non-shared clonotypes than for those shared by all four donors.

CD4+ cell separation produced CD45RA+ naive and CD45RA-negative memory subsets. Germline assignment: CDR1 MDHEN and CDR2 SYDVKM. V was clipped by 10 bases and J by 4 bases, with 11 bases between them. The length of the CDR3 is 12 residues. Sorted-subset replicate PCRs used roughly 220 ng DNA, roughly 28,000 T cell genomes. Per the original data handling: Sequence data from immunoSEQ were junction-only and lacked quality scores; consequently, filtering differed. Data came from immunoSEQ multiplex PCR; TCRdb stores just in-frame clones and leaves some out. The DNA was the basis for D and trimming; V, J and clone size are from that table. The sample records some 2,400,000 clones, 90% to 96% being singletons.

J is TRBJ1-3 and V is TRBV28; weak D call: TRBD1 (5 bases). Sequencing was carried out using naive CD4+ T cells sorted from blood. Stated subset: CD45RA+ positively selected. The receptor's source is a man younger than 30 in good health. CDR3 coding DNA: TGTGCCACGCGGGGCGACGGAAACACCATATATTTT. Translation: CATRGDGNTIYF.